Each of the 5 T cell receptor beta chains below was sequenced from the same sample in a study of shared clonotypes between healthy human individuals. Generated by immunoSEQ multiplex PCR, the TCRdb table keeps only in-frame clones and is missing some. The sample has about 1,500,000 clones, roughly 96% seen once. Sequences were obtained from naive CD4+ T cells sorted from blood. Subset denoted: CD45RA+ positively selected. The origin of the receptors is a man aged 25 to 40 in good health.

V usage is TRBV5-4 and J usage is TRBJ2-3, with 9 bases fitting TRBD2. The CDR3 is 16 residues long. J was trimmed by 2 bases and V by 9 bases; bases with no gene match: 13. Germline V CDR1 and CDR2: SGHNT, YYREEE (reference sequence). The CDR3 spells CATLKWASGATDTQYF. The CDR3, as DNA: TGTGCCACCCTGAAATGGGCTAGCGGGGCCACAGATACGCAGTATTTT.

Regarding this clone: Germline is not matched at one junction end, which may reflect a read error. The genes are TRBV5-4 and TRBJ2-2; D is undetermined. Looked up from germline, CDR1 is SGHNT and CDR2 is YYREEE (reference sequence). The CDR3 contains 14 residues. The CDR3 nucleotides are TGCGCCAGCAGCCAAGATAGAGGTAACGGGGAGCTGTTTTTT. Its protein is CASSQDRGNGELFF.

Here the CDR3 DNA reads TGTGCCAGCAGCTCCGGGACAGGGGGCGTCCGGGAAAAACTGTTTTTT. Encoded protein: CASSSGTGGVREKLFF. The V gene is TRBV7-9, the J gene TRBJ1-4, with 12 bases lining up with TRBD1. J gave up 8 bases and V 4 bases, and 8 bases lay outside the gene matches. CDR3 length equals 16 residues. Germline CDR1 and CDR2: SEHNR and FQNEAQ (reference sequence).

This clone was recorded once. The chain links TRBV2 to TRBJ2-1; TRBD2 aligns across 8 bases. Unmatched junction bases numbered 8, after V lost 3 bases and J lost 13 bases. Germline V gives CDR1 SNHLY, CDR2 FYNNEI. This CDR3 spans 13 amino acids. CDR3 region: CASSEEREGPQFF. CDR3 nucleotides: TGTGCCAGCAGTGAGGAACGGGAGGGGCCTCAGTTCTTC.

The chain links TRBV2 to TRBJ2-2; TRBD2 agrees at 10 bases. After removal of 7 bases from V and 8 bases from J, the junction contained 4 bases not matched to a gene. This CDR3 contains 13 residues. CDR1 is SNHLY and CDR2 is FYNNEI in the germline V gene. The CDR3 nucleotides are TGTGCCAGCAAGCCTAGCGGGAGTGGGGAGCTGTTTTTT. It translates to CASKPSGSGELFF.